This T cell receptor beta chain was identified in a study of T cells in Graves' hyperthyroidism and ophthalmopathy. Study results and caveats: Most thyroid clonotypes that were expanded above 0.001 also turned up in blood.

The source material, RNA transcripts, was used to amplify TCR beta CDR3 regions. RT-PCR in the first round (using the HTBI primer set) targeted the TCR CDR3. TCRdb re-derived calls from the multiplex PCR reads in MiXCR, one entry per CDR3 protein. Of over 700,000 distinct CDR3 sequences detected, 35% appear once; the ten largest clones hold less than 35%. CDR1 MNHEY and CDR2 SMNVEV come from the germline V gene (reference sequence). The CDR3 length is 14 residues. Unmatched junction bases numbered 7, after V lost 3 bases and J lost 7 bases. Comments on this clonotype: As yet, its antigen is unknown.

Approximately 9.3 ml of fresh peripheral blood supplied the PBMCs. The receptor was derived from a woman aged 40 to 50 with Graves' hyperthyroidism. This chain uses TRBV27 with TRBJ2-7, with 9 bases matching TRBD1. Sequencing was carried out using blood. The CDR3 loop is CASSLGQGYEEQYF. CDR3 bases: TGTGCCAGCAGTTTGGGACAGGGATACGAGGAGCAGTACTTC.